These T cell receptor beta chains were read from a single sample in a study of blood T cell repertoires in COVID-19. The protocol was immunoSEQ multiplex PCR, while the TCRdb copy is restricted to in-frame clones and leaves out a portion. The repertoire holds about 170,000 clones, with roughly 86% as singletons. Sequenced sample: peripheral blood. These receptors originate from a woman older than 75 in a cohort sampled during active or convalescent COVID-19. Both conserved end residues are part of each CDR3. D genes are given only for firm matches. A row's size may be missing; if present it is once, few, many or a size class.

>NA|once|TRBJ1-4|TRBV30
TGTGCCTGGAGTCGGAGGGGAGAAAAACTGTTTTTT
CAWSRRGEKLFF
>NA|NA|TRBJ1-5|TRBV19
TGTGCCAGTAGTTGGGGGGGGGATACCCAGCCCCAGCATTTT
CASSWGGDTQPQHF
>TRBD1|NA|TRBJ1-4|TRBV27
TGTGCCAGCAGGGTACAGGGGGCGGCTAATGAAAAACTGTTTTTT
CASRVQGAANEKLFF
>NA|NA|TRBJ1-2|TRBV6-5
TGTGCCAGCAGTACCCGCCGGGGAGTGCGGGGCTACACCTTC
CASSTRRGVRGYTF
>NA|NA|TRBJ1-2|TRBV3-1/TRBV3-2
TGTGCCAGCAGCCAAGGACAGGTTCCATTCTATGGCTACACCTTC
CASSQGQVPFYGYTF
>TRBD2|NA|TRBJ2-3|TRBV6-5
TGTGCCAGCTCCCTTGGTAGCGGGAGCCCAGATACGCAGTATTTT
CASSLGSGSPDTQYF
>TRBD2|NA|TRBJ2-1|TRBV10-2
TGCGCCAGCAAAGGTTCGGTAAGCGGGAGCTCCTACAATGAGCAGTTCTTC
CASKGSVSGSSYNEQFF
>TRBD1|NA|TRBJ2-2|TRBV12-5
TGTGCTAGTGGGACGGGACAGGGGTCCACCGGGGAGCTGTTTTTT
CASGTGQGSTGELFF
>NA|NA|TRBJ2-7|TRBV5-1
TGCGCCAGCTGGGGGGACAGTTACGAGCAGTACTTC
CASWGDSYEQYF
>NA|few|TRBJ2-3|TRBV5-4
TGTGCCAGCAGCTTGGCCCTAGCCAGAGTCACAGATACGCAGTATTTT
CASSLALARVTDTQYF
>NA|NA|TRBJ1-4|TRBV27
TGTGCCAGCAGTTCTTCTTGGCAGAATGAAAAACTGTTTTTT
CASSSSWQNEKLFF
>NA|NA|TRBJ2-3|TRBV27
TGTGCCAGCAGTTTCCGAGGCACAGATACGCAGTATTTT
CASSFRGTDTQYF
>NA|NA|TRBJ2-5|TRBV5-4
TGTGCCAGCAGCTTGGGCGGGGGCGCGAGTTTCGAGACCCAGTACTTC
CASSLGGGASFETQYF
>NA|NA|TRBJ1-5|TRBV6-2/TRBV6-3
TGTGCCAGCAGTTGGGGAGGGGGTAGCAATCAGCCCCAGCATTTT
CASSWGGGSNQPQHF